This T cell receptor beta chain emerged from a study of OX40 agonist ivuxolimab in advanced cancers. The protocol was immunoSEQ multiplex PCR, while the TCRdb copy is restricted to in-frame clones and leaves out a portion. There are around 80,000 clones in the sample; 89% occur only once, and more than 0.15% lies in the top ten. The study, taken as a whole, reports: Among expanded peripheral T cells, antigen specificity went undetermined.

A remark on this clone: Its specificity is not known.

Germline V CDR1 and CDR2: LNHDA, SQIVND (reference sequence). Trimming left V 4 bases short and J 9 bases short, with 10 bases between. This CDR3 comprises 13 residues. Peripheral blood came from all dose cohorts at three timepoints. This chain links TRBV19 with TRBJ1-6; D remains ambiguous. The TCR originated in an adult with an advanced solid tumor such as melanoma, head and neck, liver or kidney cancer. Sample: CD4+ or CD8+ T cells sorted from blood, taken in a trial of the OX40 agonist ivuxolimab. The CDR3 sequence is CASSTTGSSPLHF. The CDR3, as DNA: TGTGCCAGTAGTACAACGGGGAGTTCACCCCTCCACTTT.